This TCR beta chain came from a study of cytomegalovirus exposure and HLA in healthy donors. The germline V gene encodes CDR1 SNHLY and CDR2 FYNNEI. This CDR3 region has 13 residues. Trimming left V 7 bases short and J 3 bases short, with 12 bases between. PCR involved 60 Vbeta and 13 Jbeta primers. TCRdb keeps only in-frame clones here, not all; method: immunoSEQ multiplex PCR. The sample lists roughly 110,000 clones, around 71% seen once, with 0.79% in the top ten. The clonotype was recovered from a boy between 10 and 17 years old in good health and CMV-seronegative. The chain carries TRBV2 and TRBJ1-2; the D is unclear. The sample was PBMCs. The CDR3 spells CASTSGNYYGYTF. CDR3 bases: TGTGCCAGCACGTCAGGAAACTACTATGGCTACACCTTC. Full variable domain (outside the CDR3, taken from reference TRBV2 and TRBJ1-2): EPEVTQTPSHQVTQMGQEVILRCVPISNHLYFYWYRQILGQKVEFLVSFYNNEISEKSEIFDDQFSVERPDGSNFTLKIRSTKLEDSAMYFCASTSGNYYGYTFGSGTRLTVV.